This T cell receptor beta chain emerged from a study of spatial heterogeneity in lung cancer. Findings and limits, study-wide: The study found ubiquitous expanded tumor TCRs in blood more at resection than follow-up.

This clonotype was detected many times. Its cognate antigen is unknown. TCRdb passed the 5' RACE reads through MiXCR, listing each CDR3 protein once. The sample yields approximately 4,900 distinct CDR3 sequences, over 15% seen once. Noted time point: sample taken at primary tumor resection. Whole RNA came from tumor, nontumor lung or frozen PBMC and was sequenced without being sorted. Untreated early-stage non-small cell lung cancer patients, roughly 72 in total, were the donors. The material was PBMCs, obtained at surgery. The origin of this receptor is a male donor with early-stage non-small cell lung cancer.

The DNA for the CDR3 is TGCAGCGTTGAAGGTCTAGCGGGGGGCAAATCCTACGAGCAGTACTTC. Encoded protein: CSVEGLAGGKSYEQYF. V is TRBV29-1 and J is TRBJ2-7; 11 nucleotides match TRBD2. Germline V gives CDR1 SQVTM, CDR2 ANQGSEA. V lost 1 base to trimming and J lost 1 base; unmatched junction nucleotides: 6. CDR3 length: 16 residues.